This record looks at one T cell receptor beta chain sequence and its context. Its antigen is not known. Primed by a sample-barcoded 5' primer and a J-beta primer mix, a second PCR proceeded for about 6 to 12 cycles. MiXCR, applied by TCRdb to the 5' RACE reads, yields one record per CDR3 protein. The data show approximately 1,000,000 distinct CDR3 sequences, around two fifths seen once. CDR3 size: 12 residues. The V gene's germline CDR1 is SQVTM and CDR2 ANQGSEA. The V end lost 4 bases, the J end lost 2 bases, and 8 bases lay between the germline ends. These data originate in a study of blood T cells in healthy people across ages. Findings of the study overall: Reliance upon unsorted PBMCs precluded definitive naive versus antigen-experienced comparison. Per million T cells, TCR beta diversity dropped roughly linearly as age increased.

The receptor's source is a man younger than 30 in good health. Sequencing was performed on blood. The chain couples TRBV29-1 to TRBJ2-5; D remains ambiguous. CDR3 protein: CSVGEQQETQYF. In DNA, the CDR3 is TGCAGCGTTGGGGAACAGCAAGAGACCCAGTACTTC.